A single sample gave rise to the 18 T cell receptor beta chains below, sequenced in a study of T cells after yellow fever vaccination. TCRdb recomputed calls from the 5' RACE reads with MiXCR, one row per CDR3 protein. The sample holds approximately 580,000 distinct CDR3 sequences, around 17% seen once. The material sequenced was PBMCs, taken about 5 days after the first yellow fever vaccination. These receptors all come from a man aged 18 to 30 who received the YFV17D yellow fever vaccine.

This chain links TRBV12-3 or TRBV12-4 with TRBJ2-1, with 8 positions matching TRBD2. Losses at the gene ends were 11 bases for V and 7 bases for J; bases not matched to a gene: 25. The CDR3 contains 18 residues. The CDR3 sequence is CAFTFEVSGTRGVNEQFF. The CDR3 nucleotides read TGTGCCTTCACCTTCGAGGTATCAGGGACTAGGGGTGTGAATGAGCAGTTCTTC.

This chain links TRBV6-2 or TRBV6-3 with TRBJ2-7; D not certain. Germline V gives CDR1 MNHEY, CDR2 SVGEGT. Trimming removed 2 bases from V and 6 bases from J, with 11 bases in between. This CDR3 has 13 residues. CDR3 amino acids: CASSYVRAREQYF. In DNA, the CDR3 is TGTGCCAGCAGTTACGTCCGAGCGCGCGAGCAGTACTTC.

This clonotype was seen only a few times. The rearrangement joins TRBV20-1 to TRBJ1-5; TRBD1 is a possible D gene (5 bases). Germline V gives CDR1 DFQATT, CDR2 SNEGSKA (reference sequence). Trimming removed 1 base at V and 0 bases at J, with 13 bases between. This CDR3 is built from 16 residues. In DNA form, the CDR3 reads TGCAGTGCTAGAGTGGGAGGGACGGATAGCAATCAGCCCCAGCATTTT. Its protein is CSARVGGTDSNQPQHF.

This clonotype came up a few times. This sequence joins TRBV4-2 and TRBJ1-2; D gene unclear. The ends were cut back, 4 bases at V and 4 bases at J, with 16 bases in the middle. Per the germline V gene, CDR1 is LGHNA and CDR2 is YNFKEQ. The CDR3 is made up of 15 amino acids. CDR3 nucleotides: TGTGCCAGCAGCCCCCGGGAGGGCGAGAGCTATGGCTACACCTTC. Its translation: CASSPREGESYGYTF.

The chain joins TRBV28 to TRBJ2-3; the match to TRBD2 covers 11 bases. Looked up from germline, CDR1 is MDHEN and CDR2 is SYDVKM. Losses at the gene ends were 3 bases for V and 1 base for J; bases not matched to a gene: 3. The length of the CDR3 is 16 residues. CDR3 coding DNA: TGTGCCAGCAGTTTCTCACTAGCGGGGGGCACAGATACGCAGTATTTT. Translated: CASSFSLAGGTDTQYF. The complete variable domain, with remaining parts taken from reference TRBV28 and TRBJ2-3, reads DVKVTQSSRYLVKRTGEKVFLECVQDMDHENMFWYRQDPGLGLRLIYFSYDVKMKEKGDIPEGYSVSREKKERFSLILESASTNQTSMYLCASSFSLAGGTDTQYFGPGTRLTVL.

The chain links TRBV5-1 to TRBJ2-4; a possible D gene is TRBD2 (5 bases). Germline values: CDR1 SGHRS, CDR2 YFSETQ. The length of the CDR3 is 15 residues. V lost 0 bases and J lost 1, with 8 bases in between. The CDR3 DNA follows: TGCGCCAGCAGCTTGGGGACGGGGGCCAAAAACATTCAGTACTTC. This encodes CASSLGTGAKNIQYF.

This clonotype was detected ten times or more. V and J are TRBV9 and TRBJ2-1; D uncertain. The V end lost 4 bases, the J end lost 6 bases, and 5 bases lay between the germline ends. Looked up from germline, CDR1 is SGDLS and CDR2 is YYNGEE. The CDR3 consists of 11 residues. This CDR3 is CASSRLNEQFF. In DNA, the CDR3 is TGTGCCAGCAGCCGCCTCAATGAGCAGTTCTTC.

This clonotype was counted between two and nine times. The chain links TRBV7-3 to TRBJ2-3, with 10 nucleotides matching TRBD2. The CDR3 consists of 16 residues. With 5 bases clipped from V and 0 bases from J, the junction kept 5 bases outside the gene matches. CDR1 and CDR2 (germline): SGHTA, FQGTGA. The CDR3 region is CASSQIAGGSTDTQYF. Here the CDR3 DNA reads TGTGCCAGCAGCCAAATAGCGGGGGGCAGCACAGATACGCAGTATTTT.

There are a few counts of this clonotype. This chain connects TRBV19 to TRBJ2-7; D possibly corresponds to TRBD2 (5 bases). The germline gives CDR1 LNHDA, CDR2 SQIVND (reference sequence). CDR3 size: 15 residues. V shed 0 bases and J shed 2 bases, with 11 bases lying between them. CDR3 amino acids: CASSIDSGSTYEQYF. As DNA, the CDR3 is TGTGCCAGTAGTATAGATTCGGGATCCACCTACGAGCAGTACTTC.

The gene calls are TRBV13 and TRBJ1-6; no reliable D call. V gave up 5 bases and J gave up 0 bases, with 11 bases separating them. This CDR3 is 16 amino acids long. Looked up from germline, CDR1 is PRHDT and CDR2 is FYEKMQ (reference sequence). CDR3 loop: CASSPFGSSYNSPLHF. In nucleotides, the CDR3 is TGTGCCAGCAGCCCATTTGGGAGCTCCTATAATTCACCCCTCCACTTT.

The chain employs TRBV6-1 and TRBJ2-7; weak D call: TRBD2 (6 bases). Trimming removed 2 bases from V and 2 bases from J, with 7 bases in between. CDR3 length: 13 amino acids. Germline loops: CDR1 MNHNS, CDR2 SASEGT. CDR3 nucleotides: TGTGCCAGCAGTGAAAGGAGGGCCTACGAGCAGTACGTC. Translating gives CASSERRAYEQYV.

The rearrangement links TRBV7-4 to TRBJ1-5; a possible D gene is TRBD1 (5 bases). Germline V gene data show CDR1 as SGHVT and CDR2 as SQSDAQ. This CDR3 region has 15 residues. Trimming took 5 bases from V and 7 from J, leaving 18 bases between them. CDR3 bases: TGTGCCAGCAGCCCGGGGCATAAATCTGGGCAGCCCCAGCATTTT. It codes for CASSPGHKSGQPQHF.

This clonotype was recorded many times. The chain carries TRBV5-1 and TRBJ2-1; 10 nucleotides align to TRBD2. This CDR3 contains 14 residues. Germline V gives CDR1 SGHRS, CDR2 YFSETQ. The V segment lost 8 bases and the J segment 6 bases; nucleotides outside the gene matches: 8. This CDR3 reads CASSSGGMFNEQFF. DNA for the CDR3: TGCGCCAGTTCTAGCGGGGGAATGTTCAATGAGCAGTTCTTC.

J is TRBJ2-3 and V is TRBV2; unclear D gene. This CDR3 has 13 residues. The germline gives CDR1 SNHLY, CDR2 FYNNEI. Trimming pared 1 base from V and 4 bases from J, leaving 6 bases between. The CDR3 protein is CASSEGASDTQYF. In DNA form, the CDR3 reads TGTGCCAGCAGTGAAGGCGCCTCAGATACGCAGTATTTT.

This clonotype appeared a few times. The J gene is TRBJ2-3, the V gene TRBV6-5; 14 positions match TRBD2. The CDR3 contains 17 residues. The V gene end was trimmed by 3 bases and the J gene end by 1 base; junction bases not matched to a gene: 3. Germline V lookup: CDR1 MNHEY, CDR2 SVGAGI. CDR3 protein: CASSYRGLAGGTDTQYF. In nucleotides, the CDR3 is TGTGCCAGCAGTTATAGGGGACTAGCGGGGGGCACAGATACGCAGTATTTT.

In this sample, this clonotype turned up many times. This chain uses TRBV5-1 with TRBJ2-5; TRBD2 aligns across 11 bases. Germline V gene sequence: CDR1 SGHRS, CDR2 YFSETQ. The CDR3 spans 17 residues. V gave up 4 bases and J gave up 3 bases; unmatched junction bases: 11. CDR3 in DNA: TGCGCCAGCAGCGCCTCCCTCAGACTAGCGGGGAAAGAGACCCAGTACTTC. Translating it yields CASSASLRLAGKETQYF.

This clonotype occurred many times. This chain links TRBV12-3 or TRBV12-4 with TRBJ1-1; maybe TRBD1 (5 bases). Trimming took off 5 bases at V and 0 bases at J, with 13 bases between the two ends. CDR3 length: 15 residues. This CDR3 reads CASSTLGGLNTEAFF. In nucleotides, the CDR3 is TGTGCCAGCAGTACCCTGGGGGGTCTGAACACTGAAGCTTTCTTT.

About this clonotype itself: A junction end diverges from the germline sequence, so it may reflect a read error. The CDR3 region is CASSEGQGAYNSPLHF. DNA of the CDR3: TGCGCCAGCAGCGAGGGGCAGGGGGCCTACAATTCACCCCTCCACTTT. The chain links TRBV4-3 to TRBJ1-6; 8 bases align to TRBD1. The germline V gene encodes CDR1 LGHNA and CDR2 YSLEER. The CDR3 runs to 16 residues.